What follows is one T cell receptor beta chain and its context. Participants had their cohort set by participant-reported clinical history. Per the germline V gene, CDR1 is SNHLY and CDR2 is FYNNEI. V shed 6 bases and J shed 7 bases, with 13 bases lying between them. The CDR3 totals 12 residues. This sample is drawn from a study of blood T cell repertoires in COVID-19. Across the whole study: The cDNA or gDNA used as material had been derived from T cells, B-cell-depleted T cells, or PBMCs.

Generated by immunoSEQ multiplex PCR, the TCRdb table keeps only in-frame clones and is missing some. The sample carries 250,000 or so clones, around nine tenths recorded once. The specimen sequenced was PBMCs or T cells enriched from blood (not recorded which). This clonotype was sampled from a man in his thirties or forties who had recovered from COVID-19. The chain carries TRBV2 and TRBJ2-7; D perhaps matches TRBD1 (5 bases). CDR3 sequence (DNA): TGTGCCAGCAGGCAGGCAGGGATAGAGCAGTACTTC. Translation gives CASRQAGIEQYF. The full variable domain, its missing parts supplied by reference TRBV2 and TRBJ2-7, is EPEVTQTPSHQVTQMGQEVILRCVPISNHLYFYWYRQILGQKVEFLVSFYNNEISEKSEIFDDQFSVERPDGSNFTLKIRSTKLEDSAMYFCASRQAGIEQYFGPGTRLTVT.